The present TCR beta chain was sequenced within a study of T-cell memory formation after mild COVID-19. Across the study: Each donor largely had its own TCR clusters.

The 5'RACE method, run with constant-segment primers, produced TCR alpha and TCR beta cDNA libraries (carrying sample barcodes and UMIs). TCRdb redid the calling of the 5' RACE reads with MiXCR, one entry per CDR3 protein. The table lists 100,000 to 150,000 distinct CDR3 sequences, about 5.9% of them singletons. Germline CDR1 and CDR2: LNHNV and YYDKDF (reference sequence). The CDR3 runs to 12 residues. Trimming stripped 4 bases from V and 14 bases from J, with 17 bases between. As to this clonotype: The antigen is undetermined.

Study results and limitations: Mainly in CM and EM were contracting CD4+ clones; CD8+ were in EMRA.

Material for sequencing was PBMCs or a T cell subset sorted from them (not recorded which). The origin of this receptor is an adult woman who had mild COVID-19 (a few samples of this study predate the infection). Cell type and time point are not known. The chain employs TRBV15 and TRBJ1-2; D perhaps matches TRBD1 (6 bases). The CDR3 is CATSTSTGPRTF. The CDR3 nucleotides are TGTGCCACCAGCACCTCGACAGGTCCGAGGACCTTC.